Sequencing of this TCR beta chain was carried out in a study of post-analysis software for immune sequencing data. Overall study context: Clinical courses comprised relapsing-remitting, secondary progressive and progressive-relapsing multiple sclerosis.

Trimming at V came to 7 bases and at J to 5 bases, leaving 7 bases not matched to a gene. The CDR3 has 14 residues. A few counts support this clonotype. The antigen is undetermined. Study-wide findings and caveats: Four to six TRBV segments were significantly more frequent in patients than in controls. TRBV5-6, TRBV5-1 and TRBV20-1 were among these segments.

Unique molecular identifiers were built into the TCR beta cDNA libraries. Input amounts of about 0.95 to 11 million T cells were used. These gave around 500,000 cDNA molecules, so each molecule approximated one T cell. TCRdb used MiXCR to reprocess the PCR reads, holding one entry per CDR3 protein. This table has approximately 360,000 distinct CDR3 sequences, roughly 30% appearing once. The source of this sequence is a girl aged 5 to 17 with multiple sclerosis. Sequencing used blood. This chain joins TRBV12-3 or TRBV12-4 and TRBJ1-1; 10 nucleotides align to TRBD1. CDR3 amino acids: CASTSTGGRTEAFF. The CDR3 bases are TGTGCCAGCACCTCGACAGGGGGCCGGACTGAAGCTTTCTTT.